What follows are 18 T cell receptor beta chains derived from one specimen sequenced in a study of OX40 agonist ivuxolimab in advanced cancers. Sequenced by immunoSEQ multiplex PCR; TCRdb stores in-frame clones only, minus some. The sample lists over 70,000 clones; about nine tenths were seen once. This sample comprised CD4+ or CD8+ T cells sorted from blood, obtained in a trial of the OX40 agonist ivuxolimab. The receptors originated from an adult with an advanced solid tumor such as melanoma, head and neck, liver or kidney cancer.

The chain recombines TRBV14 with TRBJ2-2; D possibly corresponds to TRBD1 (6 bases). There are 15 residues in the CDR3. The V and J ends lost 0 bases and 4 bases respectively, with 9 bases between them. CDR1 SGHDN and CDR2 FVKESK come from the germline V gene. CDR3 sequence (DNA): TGTGCCAGCAGCCAAGAGGACAGACCCACCGGGGAGCTGTTTTTT. This translates into CASSQEDRPTGELFF.

This clone was seen once. The V gene is TRBV7-9, the J gene TRBJ2-7, with 10 bases fitting TRBD2. The V gene's germline CDR1 is SEHNR and CDR2 FQNEAQ (reference sequence). The V and J ends lost 4 bases and 4 bases, in that order; junction bases with no gene match: 10. The CDR3 contains 16 residues. The CDR3 here is CASSSLPGTSAYEQYF. Written as DNA, the CDR3 is TGTGCCAGCAGCTCTCTTCCCGGGACTAGCGCGTACGAGCAGTACTTC.

The V call is TRBV19, the J call TRBJ1-5; TRBD1 matches at 9 bases. The germline V gene encodes CDR1 LNHDA and CDR2 SQIVND (reference sequence). V shed 3 bases, J shed 4 bases, and the junction held 4 bases outside the gene matches. The CDR3 totals 15 residues. The CDR3 spells CASSMGTGPNQPQHF. CDR3 coding DNA: TGTGCCAGTAGTATGGGGACAGGGCCTAATCAGCCCCAGCATTTT.

The V and J genes are TRBV10-1 and TRBJ2-3; 9 nucleotides line up with TRBD2. Germline loops: CDR1 WNHNN, CDR2 SYGVQD (reference sequence). CDR3 length equals 14 residues. V was pared by 5 bases and J by 4 bases, with 4 bases of the junction left unmatched. CDR3 DNA sequence: TGCGCCAGCAGTTTCAGCGGGAGGTCAGATACGCAGTATTTT. Protein product: CASSFSGRSDTQYF.

As regards this clone: At one end the junction does not follow the germline gene, possibly because of a read error. The chain has TRBV7-7 and TRBJ2-1; D is unclear. The CDR3 has 16 residues. Germline-derived CDR1 and CDR2 are SSHAT and FNYEAQ (reference sequence). In nucleotides, the CDR3 is TGTGCTAGCAGCCCCCGTAGGAACCCCCAGATGAATGAGCAGTTCTTC. Residues: CASSPRRNPQMNEQFF.

The chain combines TRBV5-4 with TRBJ2-7; 11 nucleotides line up with TRBD2. Germline-derived CDR1 and CDR2 are SGHNT and YYREEE (reference sequence). The trim removed 6 bases at V and 2 bases at J, leaving 7 bases unmatched. This CDR3 has 15 residues. For the CDR3, the DNA is TGTGCCAGCACCAGTATAGCGGGAGGGCCCTACGAGCAGTACTTC. It translates to CASTSIAGGPYEQYF.

The rearrangement joins TRBV7-8 to TRBJ2-3, with TRBD2 matching 9 bases. The CDR3 is made up of 15 amino acids. With 0 bases clipped from V and 7 bases from J, the junction kept 5 bases outside the gene matches. Germline V gene sequence: CDR1 SGHVS, CDR2 FQNEAQ. The CDR3 coding sequence is TGTGCCAGCAGCTTAGCGAGCGGGAGGACGAATACGCAGTATTTT. Translation: CASSLASGRTNTQYF.

The chain recombines TRBV6-5 with TRBJ1-1, with a possible D match to TRBD1 (5 bases). The CDR3 runs to 15 residues. The V end lost 1 base, the J end lost 4 bases, and 13 bases lay between the germline ends. Germline CDR1 reads MNHEY; CDR2 reads SVGAGI. CDR3 in DNA: TGTGCCAGCAGTTACTTGCAGGGTTTGGGCACTGAAGCTTTCTTT. This codes for CASSYLQGLGTEAFF.

The chain employs TRBV5-3 and TRBJ1-1; a possible D gene is TRBD1 (6 bases). TRBV5-3 is marked as an open reading frame, function uncertain. The V and J ends lost 7 bases and 7 bases respectively, with 11 bases between them. The CDR3 covers 11 residues. The CDR3 protein is CARAGDLEAFF. Here the CDR3 DNA reads TGTGCCAGAGCAGGGGATCTTGAAGCTTTCTTT.

The gene calls are TRBV7-8 and TRBJ2-1; TRBD2 agrees at 13 bases. CDR3 length equals 17 residues. V gave up 5 bases and J gave up 2 bases; unmatched junction bases: 6. The germline V gene encodes CDR1 SGHVS and CDR2 FQNEAQ. The CDR3 DNA is TGTGCCAGCAGCAGACGACTAGCGGGAGGCCCCTACAATGAGCAGTTCTTC. It specifies CASSRRLAGGPYNEQFF.

The chain couples TRBV5-1 to TRBJ2-1; 11 bases align to TRBD2. The CDR3 sequence is 15 residues long. Germline values: CDR1 SGHRS, CDR2 YFSETQ. V shed 4 bases, J shed 8 bases, and the junction held 8 bases outside the gene matches. Written as DNA, the CDR3 is TGCGCCAGCAGCGGAACTAGCGGGAGTGGGCATGAGCAGTTCTTC. Residues: CASSGTSGSGHEQFF.

This chain joins TRBV19 and TRBJ2-7; possible D gene TRBD2, 6 bases. CDR3 length equals 17 residues. Looked up from germline, CDR1 is LNHDA and CDR2 is SQIVND (reference sequence). The V end lost 4 bases, the J end lost 5 bases, and 24 bases lay between the germline ends. The CDR3 DNA reads TGTGCCAGTAGTACCCATCCCAGGTCTAGCGCGACGAACGAGCAGTACTTC. Its translation is CASSTHPRSSATNEQYF.

The chain uses TRBV2 and TRBJ2-5, with 13 bases identical to TRBD2. V shed 8 bases, J shed 0 bases, and the junction held 3 bases outside the gene matches. The CDR3 has 15 amino acids. Germline-derived CDR1 and CDR2 are SNHLY and FYNNEI. The CDR3 region has the DNA TGTGCCAGCCCTGGGACTAGCGGGGACCAAGAGACCCAGTACTTC. This codes for CASPGTSGDQETQYF. The variable domain in full, completed from reference TRBV2 and TRBJ2-5, reads EPEVTQTPSHQVTQMGQEVILRCVPISNHLYFYWYRQILGQKVEFLVSFYNNEISEKSEIFDDQFSVERPDGSNFTLKIRSTKLEDSAMYFCASPGTSGDQETQYFGPGTRLLVL.

The V call is TRBV11-3, the J call TRBJ2-1; 7 bases map to TRBD1. CDR1 SGHNT and CDR2 YENEEA come from the germline V gene. CDR3 length equals 15 residues. The V gene end was trimmed by 1 base and the J gene end by 0 bases; junction bases not matched to a gene: 0. The CDR3 is CASSLGDSSYNEQFF. In DNA form, the CDR3 reads TGTGCCAGCAGCTTAGGGGACAGCTCCTACAATGAGCAGTTCTTC.

This chain connects TRBV5-1 to TRBJ2-7; no firm D call. The CDR3 totals 14 residues. Germline V gene data show CDR1 as SGHRS and CDR2 as YFSETQ. Trimming pared 0 bases from V and 6 bases from J, leaving 13 bases between. The CDR3 is CASSLEIFTSEQYF. The CDR3 DNA reads as TGCGCCAGCAGCTTGGAGATATTCACCTCCGAGCAGTACTTC.

The chain employs TRBV7-2 and TRBJ2-5; D not resolved. The J call is uncertain, as TRBJ2-7 better fits the DNA end. The CDR3 consists of 14 residues. Per the germline V gene, CDR1 is SGHTA and CDR2 is FQGNSA. CDR3 DNA sequence: TGTGCCAGCAGCCTAAAACACTCTTCCTACGAGCAGTACTTC. It codes for CASSLKHSSYEQYF.

This chain uses TRBV7-8 with TRBJ1-4; perhaps TRBD1 as D (6 bases). This CDR3 region has 15 residues. Per the germline V gene, CDR1 is SGHVS and CDR2 is FQNEAQ. V was shortened by 5 bases and J by 8 bases, with 18 bases between the two germline ends. In nucleotides, the CDR3 is TGTGCCAGCAGCACATCGGGACACACACAAGAAAAACTGTTTTTT. Translated: CASSTSGHTQEKLFF.

The chain uses TRBV7-6 and TRBJ2-2; 9 bases align to TRBD2. Trimming cost V 1 base and J 4 bases; bases outside gene matches: 13. The CDR3 spans 19 residues. Germline CDR1 is SGHVS and CDR2 is FNYEAQ. The CDR3 region is CASSLVTGLAKGVTGELFF. Here the CDR3 DNA reads TGTGCCAGCAGCTTAGTAACGGGACTAGCCAAAGGGGTCACCGGGGAGCTGTTTTTT.